The sequence of this T cell receptor (beta chain) was determined in a study of T-cell reconstitution after alpha-beta-depleted transplantation in children. The authors prepared the TCRbeta library with unique molecular identifiers. Each CDR3 protein gets one entry after TCRdb re-called the PCR reads with MiXCR. The table records some 280,000 distinct CDR3 sequences, around 9.6% of them present only once. Germline V CDR1 and CDR2: SGDLS, YYNGEE. This CDR3 is built from 14 residues. Trimming left V 4 bases short and J 2 bases short, with 13 bases between. This clonotype was counted many times. This clonotype was obtained from a human donor who donated a stem cell graft to a child with SCID. The chain recombines TRBV9 with TRBJ2-7; D not resolved. The input for sequencing was PBMCs from the stem cell graft donor, taken from the stem cell graft. The CDR3 protein is CASSPRAEAYEQYF. The CDR3 bases are TGTGCCAGCAGCCCTCGGGCCGAAGCCTACGAGCAGTACTTC.